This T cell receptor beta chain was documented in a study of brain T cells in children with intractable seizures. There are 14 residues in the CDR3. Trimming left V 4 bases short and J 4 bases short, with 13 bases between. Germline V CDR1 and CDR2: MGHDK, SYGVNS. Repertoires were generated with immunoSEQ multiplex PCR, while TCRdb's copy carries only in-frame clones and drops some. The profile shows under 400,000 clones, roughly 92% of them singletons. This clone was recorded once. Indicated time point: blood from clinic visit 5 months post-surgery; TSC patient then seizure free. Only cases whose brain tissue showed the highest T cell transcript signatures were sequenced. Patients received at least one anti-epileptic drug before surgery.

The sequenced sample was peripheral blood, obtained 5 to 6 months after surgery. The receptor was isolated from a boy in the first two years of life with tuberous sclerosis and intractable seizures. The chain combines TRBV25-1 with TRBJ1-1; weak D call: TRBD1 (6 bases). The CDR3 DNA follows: TGTGCCAGCAGTGCCCCAGGGGTCCGCACTGAAGCTTTCTTT. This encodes CASSAPGVRTEAFF.